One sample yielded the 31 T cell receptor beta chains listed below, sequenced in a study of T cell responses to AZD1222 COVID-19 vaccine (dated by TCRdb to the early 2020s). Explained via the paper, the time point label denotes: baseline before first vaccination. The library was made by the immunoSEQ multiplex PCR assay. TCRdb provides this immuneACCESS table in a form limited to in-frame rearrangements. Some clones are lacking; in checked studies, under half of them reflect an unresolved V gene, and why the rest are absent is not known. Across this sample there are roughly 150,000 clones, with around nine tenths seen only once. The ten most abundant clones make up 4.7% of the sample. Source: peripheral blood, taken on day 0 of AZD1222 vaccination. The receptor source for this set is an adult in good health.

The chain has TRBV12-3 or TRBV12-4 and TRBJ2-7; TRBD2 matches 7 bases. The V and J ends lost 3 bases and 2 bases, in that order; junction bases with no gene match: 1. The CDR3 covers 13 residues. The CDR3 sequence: CASSLSGTYEQYF. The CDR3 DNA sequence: TGTGCCAGCAGTTTGAGCGGGACCTACGAGCAGTACTTC.

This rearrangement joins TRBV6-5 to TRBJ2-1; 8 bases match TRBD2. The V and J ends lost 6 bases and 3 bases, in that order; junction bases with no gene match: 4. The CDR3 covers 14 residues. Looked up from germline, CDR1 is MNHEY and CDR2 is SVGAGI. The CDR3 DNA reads TGTGCCAGCAGCACCGGGACTAGCTACAATGAGCAGTTCTTC. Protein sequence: CASSTGTSYNEQFF.

CDR3 region: CASSSLGQYNEQFF. In DNA form, the CDR3 reads TGTGCCAGCAGTTCCCTGGGACAATACAATGAGCAGTTCTTC. The V and J genes are TRBV6-2 or TRBV6-3 and TRBJ2-1, with a tentative D call TRBD1 (6 bases). Per germline, CDR1 MNHEY and CDR2 SVGEGT. The CDR3 loop spans 14 amino acids. V lost 4 bases and J lost 4, with 11 bases in between.

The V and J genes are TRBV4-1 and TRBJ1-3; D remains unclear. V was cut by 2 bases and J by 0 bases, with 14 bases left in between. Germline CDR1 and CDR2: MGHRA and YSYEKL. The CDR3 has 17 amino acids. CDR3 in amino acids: CASSQRLKQSSGNTIYF. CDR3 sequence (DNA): TGCGCCAGCAGCCAAAGGCTCAAGCAAAGCTCTGGAAACACCATATATTTT.

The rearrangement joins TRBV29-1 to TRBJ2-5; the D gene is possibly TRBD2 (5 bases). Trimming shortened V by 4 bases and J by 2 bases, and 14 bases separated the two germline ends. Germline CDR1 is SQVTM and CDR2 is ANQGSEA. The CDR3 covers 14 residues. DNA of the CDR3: TGCAGCGTTGCGCGGGCCCCTGGGCAAGAGACCCAGTACTTC. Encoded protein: CSVARAPGQETQYF. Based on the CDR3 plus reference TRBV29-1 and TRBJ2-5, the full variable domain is SAVISQKPSRDICQRGTSLTIQCQVDSQVTMMFWYRQQPGQSLTLIATANQGSEATYESGFVIDKFPISRPNLTFSTLTVSNMSPEDSSIYLCSVARAPGQETQYFGPGTRLLVL.

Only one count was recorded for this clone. CDR3 DNA sequence: TGTGCCAGCAGTTATCTAAGGCAAAACACCGGGGAGCTGTTTTTT. It yields the protein CASSYLRQNTGELFF. The rearrangement uses TRBV6-5 and TRBJ2-2, with D unclear. This CDR3 contains 15 residues. Germline CDR1 is MNHEY and CDR2 is SVGAGI. V lost 3 bases and J lost 2, with 10 bases in between.

In nucleotides, the CDR3 is TGCGCCAGCAGTGAGATGCGGAGGGGAGGAGCAGATACGCAGTATTTT. Its protein product is CASSEMRRGGADTQYF. This chain uses TRBV10-1 with TRBJ2-3; D perhaps matches TRBD2 (6 bases). The germline V and J ends were trimmed by 2 bases and 4 bases, with 16 bases remaining between them. CDR1 is WNHNN, CDR2 SYGVQD, per germline (reference sequence). The CDR3 spans 16 residues.

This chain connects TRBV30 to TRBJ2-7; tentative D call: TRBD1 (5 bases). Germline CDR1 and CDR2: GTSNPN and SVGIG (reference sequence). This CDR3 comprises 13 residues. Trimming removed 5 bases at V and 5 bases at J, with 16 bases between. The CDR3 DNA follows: TGTGCCTGGGACCTGCAGGGTACCCACGAGCAGTACTTC. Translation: CAWDLQGTHEQYF.

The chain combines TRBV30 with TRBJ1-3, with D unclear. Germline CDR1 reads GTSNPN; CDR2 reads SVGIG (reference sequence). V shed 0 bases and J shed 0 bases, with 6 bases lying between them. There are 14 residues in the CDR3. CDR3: CAWSVGLSGNTIYF. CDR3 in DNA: TGTGCCTGGAGTGTCGGCCTCTCTGGAAACACCATATATTTT.

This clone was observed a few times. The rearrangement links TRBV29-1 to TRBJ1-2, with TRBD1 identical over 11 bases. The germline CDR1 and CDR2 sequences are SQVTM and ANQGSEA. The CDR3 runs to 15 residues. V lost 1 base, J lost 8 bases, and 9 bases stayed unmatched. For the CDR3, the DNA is TGCAGCGTTGAAGCGGCGGTCGGACAGGGGGCCGGCTACACCTTC. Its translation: CSVEAAVGQGAGYTF.

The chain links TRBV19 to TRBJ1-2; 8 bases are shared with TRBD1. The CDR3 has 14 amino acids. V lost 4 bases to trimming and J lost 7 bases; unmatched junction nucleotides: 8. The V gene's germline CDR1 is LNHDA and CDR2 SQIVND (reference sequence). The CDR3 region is CASSRTTGVAGYTF. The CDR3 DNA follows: TGTGCCAGTAGTAGGACGACAGGGGTGGCTGGCTACACCTTC.

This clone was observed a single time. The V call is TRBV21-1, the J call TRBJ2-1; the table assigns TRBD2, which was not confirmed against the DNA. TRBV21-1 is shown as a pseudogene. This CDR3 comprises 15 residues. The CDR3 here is CASSKDGRGYNEQFF. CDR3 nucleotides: TGTGCCAGCAGCAAAGACGGGAGGGGTTACAATGAGCAGTTCTTC.

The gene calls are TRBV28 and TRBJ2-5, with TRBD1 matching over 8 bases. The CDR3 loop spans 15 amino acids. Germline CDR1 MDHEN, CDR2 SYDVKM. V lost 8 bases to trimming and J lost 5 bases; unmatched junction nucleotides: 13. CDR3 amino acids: CASPLGDRRPETQYF. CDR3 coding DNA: TGTGCCAGCCCTCTGGGGGACAGGCGCCCGGAGACCCAGTACTTC.

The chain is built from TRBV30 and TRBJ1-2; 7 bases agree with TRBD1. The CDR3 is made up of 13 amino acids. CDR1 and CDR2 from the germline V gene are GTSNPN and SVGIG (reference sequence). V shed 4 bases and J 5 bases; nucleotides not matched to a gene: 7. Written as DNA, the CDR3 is TGTGCCTGGACCCTGGACAGGATGTATGGCTACACCTTC. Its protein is CAWTLDRMYGYTF.

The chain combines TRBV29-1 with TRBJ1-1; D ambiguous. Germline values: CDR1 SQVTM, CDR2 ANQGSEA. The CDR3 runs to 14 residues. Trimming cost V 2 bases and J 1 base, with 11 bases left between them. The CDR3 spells CSVEKNRENTEAFF. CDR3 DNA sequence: TGCAGCGTTGAAAAGAATAGGGAGAACACTGAAGCTTTCTTT. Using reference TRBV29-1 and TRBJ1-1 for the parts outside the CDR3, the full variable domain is SAVISQKPSRDICQRGTSLTIQCQVDSQVTMMFWYRQQPGQSLTLIATANQGSEATYESGFVIDKFPISRPNLTFSTLTVSNMSPEDSSIYLCSVEKNRENTEAFFGQGTRLTVV.

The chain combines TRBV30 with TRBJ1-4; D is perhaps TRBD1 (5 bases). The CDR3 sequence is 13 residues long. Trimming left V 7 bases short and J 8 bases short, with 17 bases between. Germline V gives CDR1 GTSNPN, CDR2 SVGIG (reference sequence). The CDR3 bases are TGTGCCTACCAAGGGGCAGGGAACGAAAAACTGTTTTTT. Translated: CAYQGAGNEKLFF.

CDR3 in DNA: TGTGCCAGCTCACAGGGGGCGAACTATGGCTACACCTTC. The encoded protein is CASSQGANYGYTF. The gene calls are TRBV18 and TRBJ1-2, with 7 bases matching TRBD1. J lost 2 bases, V lost 4 bases, and 1 base had no gene match. CDR1 and CDR2 from the germline V gene are KGHSH and LQKENI. The CDR3 is 13 amino acids.

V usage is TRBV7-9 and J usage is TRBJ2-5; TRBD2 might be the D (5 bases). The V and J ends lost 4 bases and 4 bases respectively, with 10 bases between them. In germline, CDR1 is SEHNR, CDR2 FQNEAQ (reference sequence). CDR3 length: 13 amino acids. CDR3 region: CASSSRGPETQYF. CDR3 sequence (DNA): TGTGCCAGCAGCTCGCGAGGGCCAGAGACCCAGTACTTC.

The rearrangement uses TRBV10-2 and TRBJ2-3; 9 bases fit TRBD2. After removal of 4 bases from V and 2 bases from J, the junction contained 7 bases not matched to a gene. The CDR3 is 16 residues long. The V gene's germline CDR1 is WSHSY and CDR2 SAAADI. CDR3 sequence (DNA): TGCGCCAGCAGTGCCTATCGCGGGAGGGCCACAGATACGCAGTATTTT. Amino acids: CASSAYRGRATDTQYF.

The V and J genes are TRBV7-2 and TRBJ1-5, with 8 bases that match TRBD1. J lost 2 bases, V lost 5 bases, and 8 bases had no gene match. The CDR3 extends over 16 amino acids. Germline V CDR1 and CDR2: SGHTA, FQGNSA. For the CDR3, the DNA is TGTGCCAGCAGCGCGCGCCAGGGGGCCGGCAATCAGCCCCAGCATTTT. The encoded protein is CASSARQGAGNQPQHF.

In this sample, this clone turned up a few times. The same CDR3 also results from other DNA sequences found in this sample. DNA of the CDR3: TGTGCCAGCAGTAGGGACGAAAACAATGAGCAGTTCTTC. Translating gives CASSRDENNEQFF. The chain couples TRBV6-4 to TRBJ2-1; perhaps D is TRBD1 or TRBD2 (5 bases each). The CDR3 contains 13 residues. From germline, CDR1 is MRHNA and CDR2 SNTAGT. Trimming pared 5 bases from V and 5 bases from J, leaving 10 bases between.

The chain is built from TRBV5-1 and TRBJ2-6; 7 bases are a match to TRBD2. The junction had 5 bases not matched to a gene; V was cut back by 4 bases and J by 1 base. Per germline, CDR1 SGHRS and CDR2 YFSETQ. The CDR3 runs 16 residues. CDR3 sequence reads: CASSRVGGSGANVLTF. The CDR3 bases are TGCGCCAGCAGCCGAGTCGGGGGGTCTGGGGCCAACGTCCTGACTTTC.

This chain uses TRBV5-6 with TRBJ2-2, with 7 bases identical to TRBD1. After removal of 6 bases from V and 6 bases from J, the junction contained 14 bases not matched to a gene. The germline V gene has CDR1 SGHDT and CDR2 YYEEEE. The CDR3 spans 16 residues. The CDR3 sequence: CASTPWDSRRAGELFF. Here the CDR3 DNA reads TGTGCCAGCACCCCCTGGGACAGTCGGCGTGCCGGGGAGCTGTTTTTT. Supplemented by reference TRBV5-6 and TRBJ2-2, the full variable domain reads DAGVTQSPTHLIKTRGQQVTLRCSPKSGHDTVSWYQQALGQGPQFIFQYYEEEERQRGNFPDRFSGHQFPNYSSELNVNALLLGDSALYLCASTPWDSRRAGELFFGEGSRLTVL.

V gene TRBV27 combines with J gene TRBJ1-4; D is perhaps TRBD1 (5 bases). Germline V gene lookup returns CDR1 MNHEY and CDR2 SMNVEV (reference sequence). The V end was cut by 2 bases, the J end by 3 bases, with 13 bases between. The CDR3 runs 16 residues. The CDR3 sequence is CASSLRWPGANEKLFF. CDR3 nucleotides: TGTGCCAGCAGTTTAAGGTGGCCGGGGGCTAATGAAAAACTGTTTTTT.

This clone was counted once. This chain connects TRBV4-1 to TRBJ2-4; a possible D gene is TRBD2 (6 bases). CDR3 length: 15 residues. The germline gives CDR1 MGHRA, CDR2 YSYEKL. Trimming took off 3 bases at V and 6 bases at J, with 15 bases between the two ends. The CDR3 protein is CASSHGEGSGNIQYF. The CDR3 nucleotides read TGCGCCAGCAGCCATGGAGAGGGTAGCGGAAACATTCAGTACTTC.

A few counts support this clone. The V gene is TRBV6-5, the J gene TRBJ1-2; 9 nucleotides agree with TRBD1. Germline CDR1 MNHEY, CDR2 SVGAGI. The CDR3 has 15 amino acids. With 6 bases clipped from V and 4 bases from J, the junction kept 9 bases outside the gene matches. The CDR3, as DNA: TGTGCCAGCAGGGACCAGGGACAGGGAGGCTATGGCTACACCTTC. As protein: CASRDQGQGGYGYTF.

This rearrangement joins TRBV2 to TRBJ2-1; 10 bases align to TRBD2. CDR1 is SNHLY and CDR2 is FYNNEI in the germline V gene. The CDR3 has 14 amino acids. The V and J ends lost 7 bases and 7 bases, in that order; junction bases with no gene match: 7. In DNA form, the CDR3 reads TGTGCCAGCAAGGGGCTAGCGGGGGTTAATGAGCAGTTCTTC. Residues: CASKGLAGVNEQFF.

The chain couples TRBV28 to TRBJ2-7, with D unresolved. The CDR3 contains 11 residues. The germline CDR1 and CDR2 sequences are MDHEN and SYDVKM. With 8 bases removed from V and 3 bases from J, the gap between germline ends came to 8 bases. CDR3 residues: CASETNYEQYF. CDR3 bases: TGTGCCAGCGAAACCAACTACGAGCAGTACTTC.

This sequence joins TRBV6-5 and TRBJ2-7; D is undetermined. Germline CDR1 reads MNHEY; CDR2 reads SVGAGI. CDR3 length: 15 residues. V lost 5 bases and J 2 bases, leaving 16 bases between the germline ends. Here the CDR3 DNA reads TGTGCCAGCAGTACCGGGCTTAACCCCGCCTACGAGCAGTACTTC. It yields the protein CASSTGLNPAYEQYF.

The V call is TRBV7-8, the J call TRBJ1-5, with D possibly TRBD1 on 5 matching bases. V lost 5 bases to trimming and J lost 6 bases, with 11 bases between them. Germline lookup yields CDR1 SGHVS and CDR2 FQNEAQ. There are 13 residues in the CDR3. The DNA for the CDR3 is TGTGCCAGCAGCGATGACAGATTTCAGCCCCAGCATTTT. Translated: CASSDDRFQPQHF.

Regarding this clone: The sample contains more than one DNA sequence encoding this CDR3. The CDR3 DNA reads TGTGCCAGCAGTTTATCCTCAGGAAACACCATATATTTT. It is translated as CASSLSSGNTIYF. The V gene is TRBV27, the J gene TRBJ1-3; D not resolved. Trimming cost V 0 bases and J 4 bases, with 4 bases left between them. Germline values: CDR1 MNHEY, CDR2 SMNVEV (reference sequence). The CDR3 loop spans 13 amino acids.